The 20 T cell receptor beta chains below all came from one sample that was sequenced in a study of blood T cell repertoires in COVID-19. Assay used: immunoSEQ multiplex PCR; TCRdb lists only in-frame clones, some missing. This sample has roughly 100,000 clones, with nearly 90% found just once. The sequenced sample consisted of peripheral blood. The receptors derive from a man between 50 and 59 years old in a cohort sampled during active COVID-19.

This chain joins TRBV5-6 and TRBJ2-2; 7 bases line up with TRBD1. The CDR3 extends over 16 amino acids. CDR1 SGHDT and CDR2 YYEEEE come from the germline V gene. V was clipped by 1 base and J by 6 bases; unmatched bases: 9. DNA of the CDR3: TGTGCCAGCAGCTTGAGGGGGCGCGTACCTGCCGGGGAGCTGTTTTTT. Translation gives CASSLRGRVPAGELFF.

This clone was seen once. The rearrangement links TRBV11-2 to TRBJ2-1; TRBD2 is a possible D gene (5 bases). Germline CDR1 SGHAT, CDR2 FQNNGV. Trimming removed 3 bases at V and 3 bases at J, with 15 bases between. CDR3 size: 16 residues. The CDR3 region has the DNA TGTGCCAGCAGCTTCTCCCGCCGGGAATACTACAATGAGCAGTTCTTC. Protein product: CASSFSRREYYNEQFF.

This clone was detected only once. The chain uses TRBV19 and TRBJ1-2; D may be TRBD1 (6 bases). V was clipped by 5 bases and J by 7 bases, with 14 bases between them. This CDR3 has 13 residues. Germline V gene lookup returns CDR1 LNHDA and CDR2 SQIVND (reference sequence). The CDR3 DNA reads TGTGCCAGTAGTGGGGGGGCAGGCGGTGGCTACACCTTC. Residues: CASSGGAGGGYTF.

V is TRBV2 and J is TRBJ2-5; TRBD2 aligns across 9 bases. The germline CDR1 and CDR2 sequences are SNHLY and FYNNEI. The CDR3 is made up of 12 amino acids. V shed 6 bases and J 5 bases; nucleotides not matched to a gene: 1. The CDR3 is CASSGTSETQYF. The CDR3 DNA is TGTGCCAGCAGCGGGACTAGCGAGACCCAGTACTTC.

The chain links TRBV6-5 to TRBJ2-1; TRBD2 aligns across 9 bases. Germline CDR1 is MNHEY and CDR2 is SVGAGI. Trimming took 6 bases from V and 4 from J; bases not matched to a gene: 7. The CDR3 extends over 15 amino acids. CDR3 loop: CASREAGGAYNEQFF. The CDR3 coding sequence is TGTGCCAGCAGGGAGGCGGGGGGGGCGTACAATGAGCAGTTCTTC.

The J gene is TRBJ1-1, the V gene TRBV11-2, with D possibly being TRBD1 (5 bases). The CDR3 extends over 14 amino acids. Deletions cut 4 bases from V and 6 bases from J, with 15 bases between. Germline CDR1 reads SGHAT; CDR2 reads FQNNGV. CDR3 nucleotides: TGTGCCAGCAGCTCAGTTAGAGAAGGGGCTGAAGCTTTCTTT. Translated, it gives CASSSVREGAEAFF.

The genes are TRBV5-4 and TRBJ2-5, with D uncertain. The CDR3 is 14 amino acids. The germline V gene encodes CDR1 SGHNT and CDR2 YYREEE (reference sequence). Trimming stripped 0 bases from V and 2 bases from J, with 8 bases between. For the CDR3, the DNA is TGTGCCAGCAGCTTGGCAGGCAGTCAAGAGACCCAGTACTTC. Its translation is CASSLAGSQETQYF.

The CDR3 DNA follows: TGTGCCAGCAGCCGGGACAGGGGTCGTATCCCCCTCCACTTT. Its translation is CASSRDRGRIPLHF. The gene calls are TRBV7-2 and TRBJ1-6, with TRBD1 matching 10 bases. From germline, CDR1 is SGHTA and CDR2 FQGNSA. This CDR3 has 14 residues. With V trimmed by 5 bases and J by 13 bases, 8 bases remained unmatched.

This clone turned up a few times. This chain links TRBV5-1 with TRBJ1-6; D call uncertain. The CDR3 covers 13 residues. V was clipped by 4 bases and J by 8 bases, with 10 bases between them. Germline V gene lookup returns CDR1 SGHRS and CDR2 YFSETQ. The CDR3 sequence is CASSPEQDSPLHF. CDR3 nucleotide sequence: TGCGCCAGCAGCCCCGAACAAGATTCACCCCTCCACTTT.

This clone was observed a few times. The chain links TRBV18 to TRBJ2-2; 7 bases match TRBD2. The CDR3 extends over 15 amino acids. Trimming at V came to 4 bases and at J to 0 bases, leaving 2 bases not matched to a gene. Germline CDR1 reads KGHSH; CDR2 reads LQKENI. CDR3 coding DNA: TGTGCCAGCTCACTACTAGCGACGAACACCGGGGAGCTGTTTTTT. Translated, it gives CASSLLATNTGELFF.

CDR3 loop: CASSIEASGGFSRTDTQYF. The CDR3 region has the DNA TGTGCCAGTAGTATAGAAGCTAGCGGGGGGTTTAGTCGTACAGATACGCAGTATTTT. The chain has TRBV19 and TRBJ2-3; 11 bases are a match to TRBD2. Germline CDR1 LNHDA, CDR2 SQIVND (reference sequence). This CDR3 region has 19 residues. V was clipped by 0 bases and J by 3 bases; unmatched bases: 11.

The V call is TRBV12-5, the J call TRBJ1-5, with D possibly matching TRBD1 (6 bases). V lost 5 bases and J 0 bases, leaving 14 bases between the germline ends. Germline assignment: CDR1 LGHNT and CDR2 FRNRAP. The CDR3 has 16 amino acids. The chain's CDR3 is CASGLTGTFSNQPQHF. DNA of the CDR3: TGTGCTAGTGGTCTAACAGGGACCTTTAGCAATCAGCCCCAGCATTTT.

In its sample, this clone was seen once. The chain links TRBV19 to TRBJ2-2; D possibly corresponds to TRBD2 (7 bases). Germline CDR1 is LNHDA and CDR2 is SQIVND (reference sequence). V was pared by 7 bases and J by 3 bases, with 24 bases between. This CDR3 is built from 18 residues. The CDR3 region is CASTPLSGGLRDTGELFF. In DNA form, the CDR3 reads TGTGCCAGTACCCCCCTATCGGGGGGCCTCCGTGACACCGGGGAGCTGTTTTTT.

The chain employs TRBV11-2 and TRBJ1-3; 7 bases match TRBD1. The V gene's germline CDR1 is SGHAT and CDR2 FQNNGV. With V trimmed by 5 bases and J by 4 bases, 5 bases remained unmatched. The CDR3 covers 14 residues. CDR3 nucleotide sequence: TGTGCCAGCAGCATCGGGACAGCAGGAAACACCATATATTTT. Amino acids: CASSIGTAGNTIYF.

In DNA, the CDR3 is TGTGCCAGCAGCTTGTCTGGGCTCCCGAACACTGAAGCTTTCTTT. This encodes CASSLSGLPNTEAFF. This sequence joins TRBV5-5 and TRBJ1-1; the D is unclear. V was clipped by 1 base and J by 1 base, with 11 bases between them. The CDR3 covers 15 residues. Germline lookup yields CDR1 SGHKS and CDR2 YYEKEE (reference sequence). The variable domain in full, with the rest retrieved from reference TRBV5-5 and TRBJ1-1, is DAGVTQSPTHLIKTRGQQVTLRCSPISGHKSVSWYQQVLGQGPQFIFQYYEKEERGRGNFPDRFSARQFPNYSSELNVNALLLGDSALYLCASSLSGLPNTEAFFGQGTRLTVV.

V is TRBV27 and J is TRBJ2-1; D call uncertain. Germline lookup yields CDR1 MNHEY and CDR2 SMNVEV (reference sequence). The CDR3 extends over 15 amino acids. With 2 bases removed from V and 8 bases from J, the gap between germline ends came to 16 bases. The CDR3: CASSLPPSVVHEQFF. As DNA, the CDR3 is TGTGCCAGCAGTTTACCCCCCTCAGTGGTCCATGAGCAGTTCTTC.

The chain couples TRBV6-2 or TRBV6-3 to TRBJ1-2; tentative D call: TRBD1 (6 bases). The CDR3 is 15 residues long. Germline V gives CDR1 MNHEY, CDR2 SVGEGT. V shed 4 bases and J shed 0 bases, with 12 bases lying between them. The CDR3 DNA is TGTGCCAGCAGTTTTCAGACAGGAACTAACTATGGCTACACCTTC. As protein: CASSFQTGTNYGYTF.

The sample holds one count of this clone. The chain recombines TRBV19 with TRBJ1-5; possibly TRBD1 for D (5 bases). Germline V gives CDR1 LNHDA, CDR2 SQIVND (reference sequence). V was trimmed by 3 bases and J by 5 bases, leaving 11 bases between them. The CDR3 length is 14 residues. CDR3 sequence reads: CASSMRGLDQPQHF. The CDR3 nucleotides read TGTGCCAGTAGTATGCGGGGGTTGGATCAGCCCCAGCATTTT.

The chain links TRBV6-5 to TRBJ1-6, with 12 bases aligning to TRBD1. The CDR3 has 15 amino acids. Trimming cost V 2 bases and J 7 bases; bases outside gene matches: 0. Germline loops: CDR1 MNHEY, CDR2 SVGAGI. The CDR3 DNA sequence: TGTGCCAGCAGTTACGGGACAGGGGGCAATTCACCCCTCCACTTT. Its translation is CASSYGTGGNSPLHF.

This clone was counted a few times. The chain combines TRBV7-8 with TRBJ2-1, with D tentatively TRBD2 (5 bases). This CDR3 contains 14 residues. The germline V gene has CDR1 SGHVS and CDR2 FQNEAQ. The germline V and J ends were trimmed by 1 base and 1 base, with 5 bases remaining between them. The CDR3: CASSLGGSYNEQFF. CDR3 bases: TGTGCCAGCAGCTTAGGAGGGTCCTACAATGAGCAGTTCTTC.